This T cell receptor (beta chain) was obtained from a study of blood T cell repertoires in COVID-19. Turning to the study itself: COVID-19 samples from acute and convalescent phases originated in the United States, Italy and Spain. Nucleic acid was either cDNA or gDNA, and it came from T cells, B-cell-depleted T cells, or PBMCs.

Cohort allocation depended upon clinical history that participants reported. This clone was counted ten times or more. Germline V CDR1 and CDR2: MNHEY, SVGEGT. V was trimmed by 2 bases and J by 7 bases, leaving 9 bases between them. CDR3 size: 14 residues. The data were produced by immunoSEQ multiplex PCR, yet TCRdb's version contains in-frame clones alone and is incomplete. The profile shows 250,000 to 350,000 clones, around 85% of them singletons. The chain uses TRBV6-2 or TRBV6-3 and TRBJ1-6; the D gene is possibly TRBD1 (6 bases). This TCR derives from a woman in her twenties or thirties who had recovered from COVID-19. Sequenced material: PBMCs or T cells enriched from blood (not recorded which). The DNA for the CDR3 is TGTGCCAGCAGTTACGGGACACCCAATTCACCCCTCCACTTT. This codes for CASSYGTPNSPLHF.